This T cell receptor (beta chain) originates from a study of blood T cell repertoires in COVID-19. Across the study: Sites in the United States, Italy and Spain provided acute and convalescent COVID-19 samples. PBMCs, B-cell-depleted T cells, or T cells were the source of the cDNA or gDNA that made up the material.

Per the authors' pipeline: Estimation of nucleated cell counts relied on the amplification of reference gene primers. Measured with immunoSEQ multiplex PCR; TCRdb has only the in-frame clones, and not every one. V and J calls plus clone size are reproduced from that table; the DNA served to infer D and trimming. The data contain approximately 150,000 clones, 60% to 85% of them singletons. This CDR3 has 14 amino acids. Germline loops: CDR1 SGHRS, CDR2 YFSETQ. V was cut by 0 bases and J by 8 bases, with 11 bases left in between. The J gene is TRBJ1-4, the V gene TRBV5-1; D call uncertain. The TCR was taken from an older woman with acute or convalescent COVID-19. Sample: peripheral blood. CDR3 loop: CASSLAGGREKLFF. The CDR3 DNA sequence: TGCGCCAGCAGCTTGGCTGGAGGTAGAGAAAAACTGTTTTTT.